These 18 T cell receptor beta chains were sequenced from one sample in a study of cytomegalovirus exposure and HLA in healthy donors. The table came from immunoSEQ multiplex PCR; TCRdb's copy has only in-frame clones and leaves some out. Here the sample spans roughly 350,000 clones, roughly 88% being singletons. Material: PBMCs. These receptors were collected from a woman between 18 and 29 years old in good health and CMV-seronegative.

CDR3 nucleotide sequence: TGTGCCAGCACTTCTAGCGGGAGGATCTACGAGCAGTACTTC. Amino acid sequence: CASTSSGRIYEQYF. This chain joins TRBV27 and TRBJ2-7; 11 bases are shared with TRBD2. CDR1 is MNHEY, CDR2 SMNVEV, per germline (reference sequence). The CDR3 contains 14 residues. Unmatched junction bases numbered 5, after V lost 7 bases and J lost 3 bases.

The rearrangement joins TRBV18 to TRBJ2-1, with 16 bases identical to TRBD2. The V and J ends lost 3 bases and 4 bases, in that order; junction bases with no gene match: 3. Per the germline V gene, CDR1 is KGHSH and CDR2 is LQKENI. The CDR3 sequence is 17 residues long. The CDR3 DNA sequence: TGTGCCAGCTCACCGAGGGGACTAGCGGGAGGGTACAATGAGCAGTTCTTC. Translated: CASSPRGLAGGYNEQFF. Full variable domain (rest looked up from reference TRBV18 and TRBJ2-1): NAGVMQNPRHLVRRRGQEARLRCSPMKGHSHVYWYRQLPEEGLKFMVYLQKENIIDESGMPKERFSAEFPKEGPSILRIQQVVRGDSAAYFCASSPRGLAGGYNEQFFGPGTRLTVL.

The V call is TRBV28, the J call TRBJ2-7; 12 bases map to TRBD1. V lost 5 bases, J lost 0 bases, and 14 bases stayed unmatched. The CDR3 loop spans 19 amino acids. CDR1 MDHEN and CDR2 SYDVKM come from the germline V gene. The CDR3 is CASSPSGTGGVISSYEQYF. The CDR3 DNA sequence: TGTGCCAGCAGTCCCTCCGGGACAGGGGGCGTCATTAGCTCCTACGAGCAGTACTTC.

The V call is TRBV7-8, the J call TRBJ1-2; D perhaps matches TRBD1 (6 bases). There are 14 residues in the CDR3. Per germline, CDR1 SGHVS and CDR2 FQNEAQ. With 3 bases removed from V and 4 bases from J, the gap between germline ends came to 12 bases. The CDR3 sequence: CASSLSEGGYGYTF. CDR3 nucleotide sequence: TGTGCCAGCAGCTTGTCAGAAGGGGGCTATGGCTACACCTTC.

This clone was picked up one time. V gene TRBV5-1 combines with J gene TRBJ2-7, with D perhaps matching TRBD1 (6 bases). The V and J ends lost 4 bases and 5 bases respectively, with 19 bases between them. Germline lookup yields CDR1 SGHRS and CDR2 YFSETQ. This CDR3 region has 15 residues. CDR3 DNA: TGCGCCAGCAGCACCGGACAGAGTTGGTTCCACGAGCAGTACTTC. Its translation is CASSTGQSWFHEQYF.

The V and J genes are TRBV6-5 and TRBJ1-1, with D tentatively TRBD1 (6 bases). Germline CDR1 MNHEY, CDR2 SVGAGI. This CDR3 is 14 amino acids long. Between the trimmed V and J ends, which lost 4 bases and 3 bases, there was a span of 12 bases. The CDR3 is CASSSSGQYTEAFF. In DNA form, the CDR3 reads TGTGCCAGCAGTTCGTCAGGACAGTACACTGAAGCTTTCTTT.

The rearrangement uses TRBV4-1 and TRBJ2-1; 11 bases agree with TRBD2. V shed 0 bases and J 3 bases; nucleotides not matched to a gene: 7. There are 18 residues in the CDR3. CDR1 and CDR2 from the germline V gene are MGHRA and YSYEKL. The CDR3 DNA follows: TGCGCCAGCAGCCAAGATACGGTAGCGGGAGGGGGCTACAATGAGCAGTTCTTC. Protein sequence: CASSQDTVAGGGYNEQFF.

Comment on this clone: The CDR3 carries no conserved terminal phenylalanine or tryptophan, so it likely arises from a read error. The rearrangement uses TRBV5-1 and TRBJ2-2, with D uncertain. V lost 4 bases, J lost 3 bases, and 7 bases lay in between. CDR3 length: 13 amino acids. From germline, CDR1 is SGHRS and CDR2 YFSETQ. The CDR3 coding sequence is TGCGCCAGCAGCGGTACAGACACCGGGGAGCTGTTTCTT. Translation: CASSGTDTGELFL.

V usage is TRBV7-6 and J usage is TRBJ1-1, with D possibly matching TRBD1 (5 bases). The CDR3 runs to 14 residues. Looked up from germline, CDR1 is SGHVS and CDR2 is FNYEAQ. The V gene lost 2 bases and the J gene lost 4 bases, with 11 bases spanning the gap. CDR3 DNA: TGTGCCAGCAGCTTAATGGGGGGTAGCACTGAAGCTTTCTTT. Amino acid sequence: CASSLMGGSTEAFF.

This sequence joins TRBV6-5 and TRBJ1-1, with D possibly being TRBD1 (5 bases). V was cut by 7 bases and J by 4 bases, with 13 bases left in between. This CDR3 region has 13 residues. Per germline, CDR1 MNHEY and CDR2 SVGAGI. DNA of the CDR3: TGTGCCAGCAAGGGGACTTTAGGCACTGAAGCTTTCTTT. Its translation is CASKGTLGTEAFF.

The rearrangement joins TRBV4-2 to TRBJ1-2; 7 positions agree with TRBD1. Germline lookup yields CDR1 LGHNA and CDR2 YNFKEQ. V shed 4 bases and J 8 bases; nucleotides not matched to a gene: 7. The CDR3 spans 13 residues. The CDR3 loop reads CASSLGDSSGYTF. The DNA for the CDR3 is TGTGCCAGCAGCCTTGGGGACAGCTCGGGCTACACCTTC.

J is TRBJ2-1 and V is TRBV7-3; 14 bases are a match to TRBD2. This CDR3 comprises 16 residues. In germline, CDR1 is SGHTA, CDR2 FQGTGA. The trim removed 4 bases at V and 7 bases at J, leaving 6 bases unmatched. CDR3 residues: CASSSPTSGRGNEQFF. The CDR3 region has the DNA TGTGCCAGCAGCTCCCCGACTAGCGGGAGGGGTAATGAGCAGTTCTTC.

V gene TRBV4-2 combines with J gene TRBJ1-4; 10 positions match TRBD1. The ends lost 1 base at V and 10 bases at J; junction bases unmatched: 6. This CDR3 has 15 amino acids. The germline CDR1 and CDR2 sequences are LGHNA and YNFKEQ. The CDR3 region has the DNA TGTGCCAGCAGCCAAGGGACAGGGGGTGTCGTAAAACTGTTTTTT. It codes for CASSQGTGGVVKLFF.

V and J are TRBV10-3 and TRBJ1-3, with D maybe TRBD1 (6 bases). Germline values: CDR1 ENHRY, CDR2 SYGVKD. Trimming left V 8 bases short and J 2 bases short, with 10 bases between. The CDR3 totals 13 residues. CDR3 sequence: CAIAGAAGNTIYF. CDR3 DNA sequence: TGTGCCATCGCAGGGGCAGCTGGAAACACCATATATTTT.

This rearrangement joins TRBV4-1 to TRBJ2-7; D is possibly TRBD2 (5 bases). The V end was cut by 4 bases, the J end by 12 bases, with 16 bases between. CDR1 is MGHRA, CDR2 YSYEKL, per germline. The CDR3 sequence is 12 residues long. The CDR3 coding sequence is TGCGCCAGCAGCCGACCAGGACCGCGGGCGTACTTC. Its translation: CASSRPGPRAYF.

This rearrangement joins TRBV4-1 to TRBJ1-5, with 7 bases matching TRBD1. The CDR3 spans 14 residues. Losses at the gene ends were 4 bases for V and 2 bases for J; bases not matched to a gene: 2. CDR1 and CDR2 from the germline V gene are MGHRA and YSYEKL. The CDR3 region is CASSPGQGNQPQHF. As DNA, the CDR3 is TGCGCCAGCAGCCCAGGACAGGGCAATCAGCCCCAGCATTTT.

CDR3 loop: CASSQGRGGPNQPQHF. The CDR3 nucleotides are TGCGCCAGCAGCCAGGGGCGGGGGGGACCCAATCAGCCCCAGCATTTT. V and J are TRBV4-3 and TRBJ1-5; possible D gene TRBD1, 5 bases. The V and J ends lost 3 bases and 3 bases respectively, with 15 bases between them. This CDR3 spans 16 amino acids. Germline values: CDR1 LGHNA, CDR2 YSLEER.

The chain uses TRBV9 and TRBJ2-1; TRBD2 aligns across 10 bases. CDR1 is SGDLS, CDR2 YYNGEE, per germline. The CDR3 spans 15 residues. V gave up 3 bases and J gave up 10 bases; unmatched junction bases: 10. This CDR3 is CASSAYLAGAPEQFF. CDR3 DNA sequence: TGTGCCAGCAGCGCGTACCTAGCGGGAGCCCCGGAGCAGTTCTTC.